This T cell receptor beta chain was profiled in a study of OX40 agonist ivuxolimab in advanced cancers. Trimming pared 2 bases from V and 5 bases from J, leaving 10 bases between. This CDR3 spans 14 amino acids. Germline values: CDR1 MNHNS, CDR2 SASEGT. Libraries were prepared by immunoSEQ multiplex PCR; TCRdb keeps only in-frame clonotypes and omits some of them. The sample holds roughly 100,000 clones, less than 95% seen once. The gene calls are TRBV6-1 and TRBJ2-4, with D possibly being TRBD1 or TRBD2 (6 bases each). This clonotype was sampled from an adult with an advanced solid tumor such as melanoma, head and neck, liver or kidney cancer. The material sequenced was CD4+ or CD8+ T cells sorted from blood, taken in a trial of the OX40 agonist ivuxolimab. CDR3 bases: TGTGCCAGCAGTGAAAGGGGGGTGCAAAACATTCAGTACTTC. This encodes CASSERGVQNIQYF.